Below, one TCR beta chain is given with its context. Its antigen is not known. The sample comes from a study of T cell responses to AZD1222 COVID-19 vaccine. Study outcomes and limitations: AZD1222 recipients seropositive at baseline numbered only five or six. Regions 160-218 and 743-854 held dominance among vaccine-associated CD4 TCRs, which spanned spike.

Trimming took off 3 bases at V and 9 bases at J, with 6 bases between the two ends. The CDR3 spans 11 residues. CDR1 and CDR2 from the germline V gene are KGHSH and LQKENI. TCRdb's copy holds only in-frame clones and misses some; the assay was immunoSEQ multiplex PCR. Among about 170,000 clones, around 90% were seen once, and the ten largest hold 0.85% to 1.1%. The chain has TRBV18 and TRBJ2-1; unclear D gene. The input for sequencing was peripheral blood, taken 28 days after the second AZD1222 dose. This sequence originates from an adult who received the AZD1222 COVID-19 vaccine. The CDR3 spells CASSPMGEQFF. CDR3 sequence (DNA): TGTGCCAGCTCACCGATGGGTGAGCAGTTCTTC. Supplemented by reference TRBV18 and TRBJ2-1, the full variable domain reads NAGVMQNPRHLVRRRGQEARLRCSPMKGHSHVYWYRQLPEEGLKFMVYLQKENIIDESGMPKERFSAEFPKEGPSILRIQQVVRGDSAAYFCASSPMGEQFFGPGTRLTVL.